Sequencing of this T cell receptor (beta chain) was carried out in a study of post-analysis software for immune sequencing data. Study context: Both relapsing-remitting and secondary progressive multiple sclerosis featured among the disease courses, as did progressive-relapsing multiple sclerosis. Whole-study findings and limits: Multiple sclerosis patients showed significantly lower normalized Chao1 diversity than controls did. About five TRBV segments were more frequent in patients than controls; TRBV5-6, TRBV5-1 and TRBV20-1 belonged to this group.

This clonotype was found once. The antigen is unknown. TCR beta cDNA libraries included unique molecular identifiers. Between about 1 and 11 million T cells gave rise to approximately 520,000 cDNA molecules. TCRdb processed the PCR reads anew with MiXCR; each CDR3 protein has one entry. The sample includes some 800,000 distinct CDR3 sequences, around 45% of them seen just once. V lost 0 bases and J lost 10, with 24 bases in between. The CDR3 consists of 17 residues. From germline, CDR1 is LGHNA and CDR2 YSLEER. The sequence derives from a girl between 5 and 17 years old with multiple sclerosis. The chain recombines TRBV4-3 with TRBJ1-2; D not resolved. The sequenced sample consisted of blood. This CDR3 reads CASSQESSTQATDVYTF. CDR3 DNA: TGCGCCAGCAGCCAAGAGTCCTCTACCCAGGCTACCGATGTCTACACCTTC.